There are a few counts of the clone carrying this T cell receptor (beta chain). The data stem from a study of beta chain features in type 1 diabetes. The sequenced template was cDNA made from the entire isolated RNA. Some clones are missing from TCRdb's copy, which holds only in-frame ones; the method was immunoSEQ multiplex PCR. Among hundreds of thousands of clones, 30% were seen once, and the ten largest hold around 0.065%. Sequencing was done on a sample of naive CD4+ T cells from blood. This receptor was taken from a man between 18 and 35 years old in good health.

The CDR3 region has the DNA TGCAGCGCCCAACCCGGGGGGGAGACCCAGTACTTC. Its translation is CSAQPGGETQYF. J is TRBJ2-5 and V is TRBV29-1; 7 bases match TRBD2. The trim removed 7 bases at V and 5 bases at J, leaving 7 bases unmatched. Germline V gene sequence: CDR1 SQVTM, CDR2 ANQGSEA. The CDR3 is made up of 12 amino acids.